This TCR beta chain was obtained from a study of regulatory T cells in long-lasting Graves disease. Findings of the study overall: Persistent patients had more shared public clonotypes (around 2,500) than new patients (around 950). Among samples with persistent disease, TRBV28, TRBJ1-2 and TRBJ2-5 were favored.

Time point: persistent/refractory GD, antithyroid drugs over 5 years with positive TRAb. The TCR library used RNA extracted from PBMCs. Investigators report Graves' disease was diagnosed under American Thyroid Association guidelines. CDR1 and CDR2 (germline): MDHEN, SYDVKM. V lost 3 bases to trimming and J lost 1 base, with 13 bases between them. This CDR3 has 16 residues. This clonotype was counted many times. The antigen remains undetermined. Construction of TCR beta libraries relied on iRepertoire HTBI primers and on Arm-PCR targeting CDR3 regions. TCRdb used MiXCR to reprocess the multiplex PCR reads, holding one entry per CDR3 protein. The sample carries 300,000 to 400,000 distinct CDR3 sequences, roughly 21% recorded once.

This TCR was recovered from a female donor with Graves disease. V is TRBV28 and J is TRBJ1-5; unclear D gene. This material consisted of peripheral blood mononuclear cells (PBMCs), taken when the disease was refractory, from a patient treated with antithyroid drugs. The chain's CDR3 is CASSLGGGRSNQPQHF. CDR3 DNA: TGTGCCAGCAGTTTGGGAGGCGGGAGGAGCAATCAGCCCCAGCATTTT.